These 32 T cell receptor beta chains were sequenced from one sample in a study of blood T cells in healthy people across ages (dated by TCRdb to between 2015 and 2017). The library was made by 5' RACE. The sample was run on an Illumina HiSeq 2500. A second PCR of about 6 to 11 cycles was run with a J-beta primer mix and a sample-barcoded 5' primer. TCRdb's own reprocessing of the public reads used fastp at Q25 and MiXCR and kept productive beta chains. CDR3 protein sequences are deduplicated, and each keeps its most common genes and DNA. This sample comprises about 680,000 distinct CDR3 sequences, about 52% of them detected only once. Of the sample, 25% to 35% falls within the top ten clones. The specimen sequenced was blood. The receptor source for this set is a woman aged 55-75 years in good health.

The J gene is TRBJ1-4, the V gene TRBV27; D is unclear. In germline, CDR1 is MNHEY, CDR2 SMNVEV (reference sequence). The CDR3 is 13 residues long. The V end lost 8 bases, the J end lost 4 bases, and 11 bases lay between the germline ends. Written as DNA, the CDR3 is TGTGCCAGCGGACCGGAGTTTAATGAAAAACTGTTTTTT. Protein product: CASGPEFNEKLFF.

This clonotype was observed a handful of times. This chain uses TRBV12-3 or TRBV12-4 with TRBJ2-7; 8 nucleotides line up with TRBD2. The V gene end was trimmed by 6 bases and the J gene end by 4 bases; junction bases not matched to a gene: 8. There are 14 residues in the CDR3. The CDR3 is CASRATGTSYEQYF. The CDR3 DNA reads TGTGCCAGCAGGGCAACCGGGACTAGTTACGAGCAGTACTTC.

This clonotype was seen a few times. CDR3 sequence (DNA): TGTGCCATCGGGGAGGTTGAGCAGTTCTTC. It translates to CAIGEVEQFF. The chain links TRBV10-3 to TRBJ2-1, with D possibly TRBD2 on 6 matching bases. The CDR3 length is 10 residues. The V gene lost 8 bases and the J gene lost 9 bases, with 8 bases spanning the gap. CDR1 and CDR2 (germline): ENHRY, SYGVKD.

The V call is TRBV20-1, the J call TRBJ1-1; the D gene is possibly TRBD1 (5 bases). The CDR3 extends over 16 amino acids. The germline V gene has CDR1 DFQATT and CDR2 SNEGSKA (reference sequence). V was pared by 2 bases and J by 2 bases, with 18 bases between. The CDR3 nucleotides are TGCAGTGCTAGATCAGGGTTACTGGGGGGTAACACTGAAGCTTTCTTT. This encodes CSARSGLLGGNTEAFF.

This chain connects TRBV5-1 to TRBJ2-3; D is uncertain. Germline lookup yields CDR1 SGHRS and CDR2 YFSETQ. V was clipped by 4 bases and J by 6 bases, with 12 bases between them. The CDR3 is made up of 13 amino acids. CDR3 region: CASSPTAPDTQYF. The CDR3 DNA is TGCGCCAGCAGCCCCACGGCACCCGATACGCAGTATTTT. Using reference TRBV5-1 and TRBJ2-3 for the parts outside the CDR3, the full variable domain is KAGVTQTPRYLIKTRGQQVTLSCSPISGHRSVSWYQQTPGQGLQFLFEYFSETQRNKGNFPGRFSGRQFSNSRSEMNVSTLELGDSALYLCASSPTAPDTQYFGPGTRLTVL.

J is TRBJ1-6 and V is TRBV3-1; 8 positions agree with TRBD1. CDR1 and CDR2 (germline): LGHDT, YNNKEL (reference sequence). V shed 5 bases and J 6 bases; nucleotides not matched to a gene: 9. The CDR3 contains 16 residues. The DNA for the CDR3 is TGTGCCAGCAGCGCCGTTACGGACAGGGCTAATTCACCCCTCCACTTT. It codes for CASSAVTDRANSPLHF.

This clonotype has just a few counts. This sequence joins TRBV4-2 and TRBJ2-7; D remains ambiguous. Germline CDR1 is LGHNA and CDR2 is YNFKEQ. Trimming cost V 6 bases and J 2 bases, with 11 bases left between them. This CDR3 comprises 13 residues. CDR3 DNA sequence: TGTGCCAGCAGTAGAGCGTCGACCTACGAGCAGTACTTC. Translation gives CASSRASTYEQYF.

This clonotype has just a few counts. The rearrangement links TRBV25-1 to TRBJ1-2; D gene ambiguous. Trimming cost V 4 bases and J 5 bases, with 2 bases left between them. CDR1 MGHDK and CDR2 SYGVNS come from the germline V gene. This CDR3 spans 10 amino acids. CDR3 nucleotide sequence: TGTGCCAGCAGTGGGTATGGCTACACCTTC. Translating gives CASSGYGYTF.

The chain employs TRBV11-3 and TRBJ2-4, with D perhaps being TRBD1 or TRBD2 (5 bases each). The DNA end favors TRBJ2-7, so the J call may be wrong. The length of the CDR3 is 14 residues. CDR1 is SGHNT and CDR2 is YENEEA in the germline V gene. This CDR3 reads CASSYGTSVAEQYF. The DNA for the CDR3 is TGTGCCAGCAGTTACGGGACGTCGGTCGCCGAGCAGTACTTC.

This chain connects TRBV28 to TRBJ2-1, with D hard to call. This CDR3 comprises 16 residues. CDR1 and CDR2 from the germline V gene are MDHEN and SYDVKM. V was trimmed by 4 bases and J by 0 bases, leaving 13 bases between them. CDR3 region: CASSSPSWSSYNEQFF. In nucleotides, the CDR3 is TGTGCCAGCAGTTCCCCGTCTTGGAGCTCCTACAATGAGCAGTTCTTC.

This rearrangement joins TRBV29-1 to TRBJ2-7; 12 bases map to TRBD2. The germline V gene has CDR1 SQVTM and CDR2 ANQGSEA. V lost 4 bases and J lost 4; bases outside the gene matches: 17. CDR3 length equals 18 residues. The chain's CDR3 is CSVASIGASGRAGYEQYF. CDR3 DNA: TGCAGCGTTGCTTCGATTGGAGCTAGCGGGAGGGCCGGGTACGAGCAGTACTTC.

The V gene is TRBV6-2 or TRBV6-3, the J gene TRBJ2-1, with D possibly TRBD1 on 6 matching bases. With the DNA end fitting TRBJ2-7 better, the J assignment may be wrong. From germline, CDR1 is MNHEY and CDR2 SVGEGT. The CDR3 has 16 amino acids. CDR3 amino acids: CASSLGQRSSYNEQYF. The CDR3, as DNA: TGTGCCAGCAGTCTCGGACAGAGGAGCTCCTACAATGAGCAGTACTTC.

This clonotype appeared many times. Since a much larger clone is just one base distant, this may be a read error. The CDR3 nucleotides read TGCGCCAGCGCCTGGCGGGTTTCTAAAGATGAGCAGTACTTC. Its protein is CASAWRVSKDEQYF. The J gene is TRBJ2-5, the V gene TRBV4-3; maybe TRBD2 (5 bases). V shed 8 bases and J shed 11 bases, with 24 bases lying between them. The germline gives CDR1 LGHNA, CDR2 YSLEER. The CDR3 length is 14 residues.

A few counts support this clonotype. The gene calls are TRBV24-1 and TRBJ2-7; tentative D call: TRBD1 (5 bases). With the DNA end fitting TRBJ2-5 better, the J assignment may be wrong. This CDR3 is built from 17 residues. Per germline, CDR1 KGHDR and CDR2 SFDVKD. The CDR3 here is CATSIGQVVGSSETQYF. CDR3 DNA: TGTGCCACCAGTATCGGACAAGTAGTAGGTAGTAGCGAGACCCAGTACTTC.

V is TRBV6-1 and J is TRBJ2-5, with D unclear. This CDR3 comprises 15 residues. CDR1 is MNHNS and CDR2 is SASEGT in the germline V gene. The V gene lost 0 bases and the J gene lost 2 bases, with 10 bases spanning the gap. The CDR3 region is CASSEAGSRQETQYF. For the CDR3, the DNA is TGTGCCAGCAGTGAAGCCGGCAGCAGGCAAGAGACCCAGTACTTC.

As concerns this clonotype: This could be a read error, since a much larger clone is one nucleotide away. The rearrangement joins TRBV4-2 to TRBJ2-1; D possibly corresponds to TRBD2 (5 bases). The germline V and J ends were trimmed by 4 bases and 0 bases, with 16 bases remaining between them. The CDR3 length is 17 residues. CDR1 and CDR2 (germline): LGHNA, YNFKEQ. CDR3 in DNA: TGTGCCAGCAGCCTCGGGCCTAGCCAAGACTCCTACAATGAGCAGTTCTTC. This translates into CASSLGPSQDSYNEQFF.

Here the CDR3 DNA reads TGTGCCAGTAGTCCAGGGAGCGGGAGAAAAACAAATGAGCAGTTCTTC. It translates to CASSPGSGRKTNEQFF. V usage is TRBV19 and J usage is TRBJ2-1; 8 bases align to TRBD2. Germline CDR1 and CDR2: LNHDA and SQIVND (reference sequence). The V segment lost 5 bases and the J segment 7 bases; nucleotides outside the gene matches: 13. This CDR3 has 16 residues.

This clonotype appeared a few times. The chain links TRBV7-9 to TRBJ2-1; D might be TRBD2 (5 bases). Germline CDR1 is SEHNR and CDR2 is FQNEAQ (reference sequence). V shed 7 bases and J shed 0 bases, with 13 bases lying between them. The CDR3 loop spans 15 amino acids. The CDR3 protein is CASNRAESSYNEQFF. The CDR3 DNA reads as TGTGCCAGCAACAGAGCGGAGAGCTCCTACAATGAGCAGTTCTTC.

The chain uses TRBV7-9 and TRBJ1-2; possible D gene TRBD1, 5 bases. Per the germline V gene, CDR1 is SEHNR and CDR2 is FQNEAQ (reference sequence). The CDR3 loop spans 13 amino acids. Trimming took 5 bases from V and 8 from J, leaving 15 bases between them. Written as DNA, the CDR3 is TGTGCCAGCAGCCAAGGGAGGGGAGAAGGCTACACCTTC. Translating gives CASSQGRGEGYTF.

This clonotype was recorded a few times. CDR3 DNA: TGTGCCAGCAGCGCGGACGGATACAATGAGCAGTTCTTC. Protein product: CASSADGYNEQFF. The rearrangement uses TRBV9 and TRBJ2-1; unclear D gene. The CDR3 is made up of 13 amino acids. Germline CDR1 reads SGDLS; CDR2 reads YYNGEE. V lost 3 bases and J 4 bases, leaving 8 bases between the germline ends.

This chain links TRBV19 with TRBJ1-1, with D unresolved. The CDR3 spans 13 residues. Germline CDR1 is LNHDA and CDR2 is SQIVND (reference sequence). V was pared by 3 bases and J by 0 bases, with 5 bases between. The CDR3 spells CASSIYLNTEAFF. The CDR3 nucleotides are TGTGCCAGTAGTATCTACTTGAACACTGAAGCTTTCTTT.

The chain joins TRBV7-9 to TRBJ2-7; the D gene is possibly TRBD1 (6 bases). The CDR3 loop spans 15 amino acids. Looked up from germline, CDR1 is SEHNR and CDR2 is FQNEAQ (reference sequence). Trimming shortened V by 5 bases and J by 0 bases, and 14 bases separated the two germline ends. The CDR3 bases are TGTGCCAGCAGCCTGGGGCAGGACAGCTCCTACGAGCAGTACTTC. Its protein is CASSLGQDSSYEQYF. The full variable domain, with the rest looked up from reference TRBV7-9 and TRBJ2-7, is DTGVSQNPRHKITKRGQNVTFRCDPISEHNRLYWYRQTLGQGPEFLTYFQNEAQLEKSRLLSDRFSAERPKGSFSTLEIQRTEQGDSAMYLCASSLGQDSSYEQYFGPGTRLTVT.

This clonotype came up a few times. The genes are TRBV27 and TRBJ2-5; TRBD1 might be the D (6 bases). The CDR3 consists of 13 residues. V lost 6 bases to trimming and J lost 4 bases, with 12 bases between them. Germline values: CDR1 MNHEY, CDR2 SMNVEV (reference sequence). This CDR3 is CASRDSFVETQYF. The CDR3 nucleotides are TGTGCCAGCAGGGACAGTTTCGTAGAGACCCAGTACTTC.

The chain recombines TRBV20-1 with TRBJ1-1; D gene ambiguous. The germline V gene encodes CDR1 DFQATT and CDR2 SNEGSKA (reference sequence). The CDR3 runs 12 residues. This CDR3 is CRFRTANTEAFF. In nucleotides, the CDR3 is TGCAGGTTCCGTACAGCGAACACTGAAGCTTTCTTT.

The chain has TRBV29-1 and TRBJ2-3; TRBD1 matches 7 bases. V was pared by 7 bases and J by 6 bases, with 13 bases of the junction left unmatched. The V gene's germline CDR1 is SQVTM and CDR2 ANQGSEA. This CDR3 spans 14 amino acids. The DNA of the CDR3 is TGCAGCGCCAGGGACAGCCAAGCGGTGGATACGCAGTATTTT. Translated, it gives CSARDSQAVDTQYF.

This clonotype has just one count. This chain connects TRBV25-1 to TRBJ2-1; 8 bases match TRBD2. J lost 8 bases, V lost 6 bases, and 12 bases had no gene match. Germline CDR1 and CDR2: MGHDK and SYGVNS. This CDR3 has 15 residues. Here the CDR3 DNA reads TGTGCCAGCAGCGACTTTGCGGGAGGTAACGATGAGCAGTTCTTC. It encodes CASSDFAGGNDEQFF.

This chain links TRBV30 with TRBJ2-6; D not resolved. Trimming shortened V by 2 bases and J by 0 bases, and 5 bases separated the two germline ends. Germline lookup yields CDR1 GTSNPN and CDR2 SVGIG (reference sequence). The CDR3 has 14 residues. Here the CDR3 reads CAWSRLSGANVLTF. In DNA, the CDR3 is TGTGCCTGGAGTCGTCTCTCTGGGGCCAACGTCCTGACTTTC.

The V and J genes are TRBV7-2 and TRBJ1-4, with a tentative D call TRBD1 (6 bases). The V end lost 5 bases, the J end lost 0 bases, and 10 bases lay between the germline ends. The germline CDR1 and CDR2 sequences are SGHTA and FQGNSA. The CDR3 length is 15 residues. The chain's CDR3 is CASSKQGPTNEKLFF. The CDR3 DNA reads as TGTGCCAGCAGCAAACAGGGACCAACTAATGAAAAACTGTTTTTT.

This clonotype was seen a handful of times. The rearrangement links TRBV20-1 to TRBJ1-2, with D uncertain. V was clipped by 3 bases and J by 4 bases, with 6 bases between them. CDR1 and CDR2 from the germline V gene are DFQATT and SNEGSKA (reference sequence). The CDR3 extends over 11 amino acids. This CDR3 is CSASRGYGYTF. The DNA of the CDR3 is TGCAGTGCTAGCAGAGGCTATGGCTACACCTTC.

This clonotype turned up a few times. The genes are TRBV4-2 and TRBJ2-7; a possible D gene is TRBD2 (6 bases). V was clipped by 3 bases and J by 4 bases, with 16 bases between them. The CDR3 covers 15 residues. Germline V lookup: CDR1 LGHNA, CDR2 YNFKEQ. In DNA form, the CDR3 reads TGTGCCAGCAGCCAGAGAACGGGAGCGGAGTACGAGCAGTACTTC. It codes for CASSQRTGAEYEQYF.

The chain employs TRBV18 and TRBJ2-7; 8 nucleotides align to TRBD2. Germline CDR1 KGHSH, CDR2 LQKENI. The CDR3 spans 16 residues. V trimming: 0 bases; J trimming: 1 base; junction bases outside the gene matches: 5. Here the CDR3 reads CASSPPKSGRSYEQYF. As DNA, the CDR3 is TGTGCCAGCTCACCACCGAAGAGCGGGAGATCCTACGAGCAGTACTTC.

The V and J genes are TRBV20-1 and TRBJ2-3, with 10 bases matching TRBD2. The ends lost 4 bases at V and 1 base at J; junction bases unmatched: 14. Per the germline V gene, CDR1 is DFQATT and CDR2 is SNEGSKA (reference sequence). The CDR3 spans 18 residues. CDR3 bases: TGCAGTGCTACAGGTCTAGCGGGAGTCCCGCGGGGCACAGATACGCAGTATTTT. It translates to CSATGLAGVPRGTDTQYF.